The clone carrying this T cell receptor beta chain was detected once. Its cognate antigen is unknown. These data originate in a study of a mutant IDH1 vaccine in newly diagnosed glioma. The repertoire was sequenced with immunoSEQ multiplex PCR; TCRdb's copy has only in-frame clones and lacks some. The table lists roughly 34,000 clones, more than 80% of them singletons. Time point reported: week 5, during vaccination. Each dose of the vaccine consisted of 300 ug of mutant IDH1 20-mer peptide, with topical imiquimod. Trimming pared 1 base from V and 8 bases from J, leaving 9 bases between. The germline gives CDR1 SGDLS, CDR2 YYNGEE. The CDR3 covers 13 residues.

Sequences were derived from PBMCs, sampled from a glioma patient whose treatment included an IDH1 peptide vaccine. The chain recombines TRBV9 with TRBJ1-4; D gene uncertain. This TCR derives from a man aged 45 to 65 with glioma. The CDR3 protein is CASSVTPEEKLFF. CDR3 nucleotides: TGTGCCAGCAGCGTAACCCCCGAGGAAAAACTGTTTTTT.